This is a list of T cell receptor beta chains from one sample in a study of blood T cell repertoires in COVID-19. Using immunoSEQ multiplex PCR, the repertoire was profiled, and TCRdb retains in-frame clones only, with some absent. The sample records fewer than 350,000 clones, around 88% being singletons. Sequencing used PBMCs or T cells enriched from blood (not recorded which). The receptors stem from a woman aged 35 to 49 who had recovered from COVID-19. Each CDR3 is given with its conserved first and last residue. A D gene is named only where the DNA matches it firmly. Clone size, where shown, is once, few, many, or a class for clones that have expanded.

cdr3_length j_call d_call v_call clone_size cdr3_aa cdr3_nt
15 TRBJ2-5 TRBD2 TRBV2 NA CASSLSGRAGETQYF TGTGCCAGCAGCCTTAGCGGGAGGGCCGGCGAGACCCAGTACTTC
14 TRBJ1-1 NA TRBV29-1 NA CSARPRGSETEAFF TGCAGCGCCCGTCCCCGGGGGTCAGAGACTGAAGCTTTCTTT
14 TRBJ2-7 NA TRBV11-2 NA CASSLGPPSYEQYF TGTGCCAGCAGCTTGGGGCCGCCGAGCTACGAGCAGTACTTC
15 TRBJ2-7 NA TRBV2 NA CASSALRLASYEQYF TGTGCCAGCAGCGCACTTCGGCTAGCGTCCTACGAGCAGTACTTC
13 TRBJ2-7 NA TRBV2 NA CASSWRESPEQYF TGTGCCAGCAGTTGGAGGGAATCTCCCGAGCAGTACTTC
15 TRBJ1-5 NA TRBV27 once CASSRTPGGNQPQHF TGTGCCAGCAGCCGGACCCCAGGGGGCAATCAGCCCCAGCATTTT
15 TRBJ2-1 NA TRBV29-1 NA CSVEARQGGDNEQFF TGCAGCGTTGAGGCGCGTCAGGGGGGAGACAATGAGCAGTTCTTC
16 TRBJ1-5 NA TRBV6-5 NA CASSSRATGNDQPQHF TGTGCCAGCAGTTCCCGGGCTACGGGAAATGATCAGCCCCAGCATTTT
13 TRBJ1-2 NA TRBV29-1 NA CSVVGGADYGYTF TGCAGCGTTGTGGGGGGGGCAGACTATGGCTACACCTTC
16 TRBJ2-3 TRBD2 TRBV5-1 NA CASSLGLAGEPDTQYF TGCGCCAGCAGCTTGGGACTAGCGGGAGAACCAGATACGCAGTATTTT
13 TRBJ1-1 NA TRBV9 NA CASSFTENTEAFF TGTGCCAGCAGCTTTACTGAGAACACTGAAGCTTTCTTT
17 TRBJ2-1 TRBD2 TRBV10-1 NA CASSESTRTSGNNEQFF TGCGCCAGCAGTGAGTCGACGAGGACTAGCGGTAACAATGAGCAGTTCTTC
17 TRBJ2-5 TRBD1 TRBV3-1/TRBV3-2 NA CASSQDSTGGGWETQYF TGTGCCAGCAGCCAGGATTCAACAGGGGGCGGATGGGAGACCCAGTACTTC
15 TRBJ2-3 NA TRBV6-5 NA CASSRTATTPDTQYF TGTGCCAGCAGTCGGACAGCTACCACTCCGGATACGCAGTATTTT
15 TRBJ2-5 NA TRBV19 NA CASSMVPAVEETQYF TGTGCCAGTAGTATGGTTCCAGCGGTTGAAGAGACCCAGTACTTC
13 TRBJ2-7 NA TRBV7-3 NA CASSLGSRDEQYF TGTGCCAGCAGCTTAGGGTCCCGGGACGAGCAGTACTTC
15 TRBJ1-6 NA TRBV6-5 NA CASSYSNRVNSPLHF TGTGCCAGCAGTTACTCCAACAGGGTTAATTCACCCCTCCACTTT
14 TRBJ1-4 TRBD1 TRBV19 NA CASSDRGRDEKLFF TGTGCCAGTAGTGACAGGGGAAGGGATGAAAAACTGTTTTTT
16 TRBJ2-7 NA TRBV5-1 NA CASSLETGGGTYEQYF TGCGCCAGCAGCTTGGAGACTGGTGGGGGGACCTACGAGCAGTACTTC
15 TRBJ2-5 NA TRBV7-2 NA CASSDQTGFAETQYF TGTGCCAGCAGCGACCAGACGGGGTTTGCGGAGACCCAGTACTTC
14 TRBJ1-5 NA TRBV28 NA CASSLGRGTQPQHF TGTGCCAGCAGTTTGGGCAGGGGAACTCAGCCCCAGCATTTT
14 TRBJ1-1 NA TRBV27 NA CASSHRQENTEAFF TGTGCCAGCTCCCACCGACAAGAGAACACTGAAGCTTTCTTT
16 TRBJ1-2 TRBD1 TRBV5-1 NA CASSLVPGQGAEGYTF TGCGCCAGCAGCTTGGTCCCGGGACAGGGGGCGGAAGGCTACACCTTC
17 TRBJ1-6 NA TRBV7-8 NA CASSSPRGSSYNSPLHF TGTGCCAGCAGCTCACCGCGGGGGAGCTCCTATAATTCACCCCTCCACTTT
16 TRBJ2-5 NA TRBV28 NA CASSPPSGTHQETQYF TGTGCCAGCAGTCCCCCCAGCGGGACACACCAAGAGACCCAGTACTTC
15 TRBJ1-3 NA TRBV7-2 once CASSFGRAAGNTIYF TGTGCCAGCAGCTTTGGGAGGGCGGCTGGAAACACCATATATTTT
17 TRBJ2-6 NA TRBV2 NA CASRNAVSGSGANVLTF TGTGCCAGCAGAAATGCAGTGTCGGGTTCTGGGGCCAACGTCCTGACTTTC
18 TRBJ2-2 TRBD2 TRBV7-2 NA CASSLDGYSGSSTGELFF TGTGCCAGCAGCTTAGATGGATATAGCGGGAGCAGCACCGGGGAGCTGTTTTTT
14 TRBJ2-2 NA TRBV11-2 NA CASSLGGATGELFF TGTGCCAGCAGCTTAGGCGGGGCCACCGGGGAGCTGTTTTTT
16 TRBJ2-5 NA TRBV28 NA CASRLRDTSYQETQYF TGTGCCAGCAGACTCCGGGACACCTCGTACCAAGAGACCCAGTACTTC
16 TRBJ1-5 TRBD1 TRBV15 NA CATSRVGGGTNQPQHF TGTGCCACCAGCAGAGTCGGAGGGGGCACAAATCAGCCCCAGCATTTT
15 TRBJ2-3 TRBD1 TRBV5-8 NA CASSSGQTSTDTQYF TGTGCCAGCAGCTCGGGACAGACTAGCACAGATACGCAGTATTTT
15 TRBJ1-1 NA TRBV6-1 NA CASSEGMGRWTEAFF TGTGCCAGCAGTGAAGGGATGGGGAGATGGACTGAAGCTTTCTTT
13 TRBJ1-3 NA TRBV5-8 NA CASSSSRLNTIYF TGTGCCAGCAGCTCCTCCAGGCTAAACACCATATATTTT
14 TRBJ2-1 TRBD2 TRBV4-2 few CASSWTSGNNEQFF TGTGCCAGCAGTTGGACTAGCGGGAACAATGAGCAGTTCTTC
14 TRBJ2-7 TRBD1 TRBV5-1 NA CASSLVGQLYEQYF TGCGCCAGCAGCTTGGTGGGACAGCTCTACGAGCAGTACTTC
16 TRBJ1-1 NA TRBV19 once CASSKNQQELNTEAFF TGTGCCAGTAGTAAGAACCAACAGGAACTGAACACTGAAGCTTTCTTT
15 TRBJ2-5 NA TRBV10-1 NA CASSDLQRSQETQYF TGCGCCAGCAGTGACCTTCAGCGGAGCCAAGAGACCCAGTACTTC
13 TRBJ2-3 NA TRBV29-1 NA CSVESYSTDTQYF TGCAGCGTTGAAAGCTATAGCACAGATACGCAGTATTTT
15 TRBJ2-1 NA TRBV6-4 NA CASSDGGRPRNEQFF TGTGCCAGCAGTGACGGGGGGAGGCCGCGCAATGAGCAGTTCTTC
15 TRBJ1-4 TRBD1 TRBV7-2 once CASSLTGGSAEKLFF TGTGCCAGCAGTCTAACAGGGGGCTCCGCTGAAAAACTGTTTTTT
14 TRBJ2-1 NA TRBV5-1 NA CASSSAGLYNEQFF TGCGCCAGCAGCTCGGCCGGACTTTACAATGAGCAGTTCTTC
14 TRBJ2-5 NA TRBV7-3 NA CASSLGSGQETQYF TGTGCCAGCAGCTTAGGTAGCGGCCAAGAGACCCAGTACTTC
16 TRBJ1-5 NA TRBV2 NA CASSEEGAYSNQPQHF TGTGCCAGCAGTGAAGAAGGGGCCTATAGCAATCAGCCCCAGCATTTT
14 TRBJ2-6 TRBD1 TRBV13 NA CASSRDRGHNVLTF TGTGCCAGCAGCCGTGACAGGGGGCACAACGTCCTGACTTTC
19 TRBJ2-5 NA TRBV2 NA CASTQGLWTRPREEETQYF TGTGCCAGCACCCAGGGGCTCTGGACCCGACCGAGGGAAGAGGAGACCCAGTACTTC
15 TRBJ1-1 TRBD1 TRBV7-2 once CASSLGAGGVSEAFF TGTGCCAGCAGCTTAGGGGCAGGGGGCGTGTCTGAAGCTTTCTTT
13 TRBJ2-5 NA TRBV6-2/TRBV6-3 NA CASSYDSVETQYF TGTGCCAGCAGTTACGACTCGGTGGAGACCCAGTACTTC
14 TRBJ2-7 TRBD1 TRBV19 NA CASSRGQGPYEQYF TGTGCCAGTAGTAGAGGACAGGGCCCCTACGAGCAGTACTTC
14 TRBJ1-6 NA TRBV7-2 NA CASRIDSGGSPLHF TGTGCCAGCAGAATCGACAGCGGGGGTTCACCCCTCCACTTT
16 TRBJ1-1 NA TRBV5-6 NA CASSLDGGARNTEAFF TGTGCCAGCAGCTTGGATGGGGGCGCCAGGAACACTGAAGCTTTCTTT
13 TRBJ1-4 TRBD1 TRBV30 NA CASTRQGDEKLFF TGTGCCTCCACCCGACAGGGGGACGAAAAACTGTTTTTT
12 TRBJ1-1 NA TRBV29-1 NA CSVAGVGTEAFF TGCAGCGTTGCAGGGGTAGGGACTGAAGCTTTCTTT
13 TRBJ2-1 NA TRBV11-2 few CASSLGRNNEQFF TGTGCCAGCAGCTTAGGGCGGAACAATGAGCAGTTCTTC